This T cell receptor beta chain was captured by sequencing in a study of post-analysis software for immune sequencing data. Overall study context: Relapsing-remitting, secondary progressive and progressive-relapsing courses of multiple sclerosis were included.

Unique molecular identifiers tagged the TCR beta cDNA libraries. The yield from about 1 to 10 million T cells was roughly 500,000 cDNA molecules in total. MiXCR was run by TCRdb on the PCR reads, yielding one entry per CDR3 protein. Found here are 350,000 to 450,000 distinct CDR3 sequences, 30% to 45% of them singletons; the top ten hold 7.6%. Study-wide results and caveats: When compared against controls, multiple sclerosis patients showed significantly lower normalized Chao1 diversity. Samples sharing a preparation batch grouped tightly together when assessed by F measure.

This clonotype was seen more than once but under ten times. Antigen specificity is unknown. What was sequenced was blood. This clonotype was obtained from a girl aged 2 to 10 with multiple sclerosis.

The CDR3 loop reads CASSVAPGQETQYF. The CDR3 DNA reads as TGTGCCAGCAGCGTAGCGCCCGGCCAAGAGACCCAGTACTTC. This chain connects TRBV9 to TRBJ2-5; D remains unclear. Germline assignment: CDR1 SGDLS and CDR2 YYNGEE. Trimming removed 0 bases from V and 1 base from J, with 7 bases in between. The CDR3 runs 14 residues.